This T cell receptor beta chain came from a study of T cell changes during pregnancy in multiple sclerosis. This CDR3 has 13 amino acids. Germline V gives CDR1 SGHAT, CDR2 FQDESV (reference sequence). V lost 5 bases, J lost 3 bases, and 10 bases lay in between. Profiling relied on immunoSEQ multiplex PCR, and the TCRdb table lists in-frame clones only, not all of them. The table records about 67,000 clones, about nine tenths of them present only once. Sequencing was performed on peripheral blood, taken in the first trimester of pregnancy. The clonotype was recovered from a female donor with multiple sclerosis, enrolled in a pregnancy study. V and J are TRBV11-1 and TRBJ1-1, with unresolved D. The CDR3 sequence is CASSTQRDTEAFF. In DNA form, the CDR3 reads TGTGCCAGCAGCACCCAGCGGGACACTGAAGCTTTCTTT.